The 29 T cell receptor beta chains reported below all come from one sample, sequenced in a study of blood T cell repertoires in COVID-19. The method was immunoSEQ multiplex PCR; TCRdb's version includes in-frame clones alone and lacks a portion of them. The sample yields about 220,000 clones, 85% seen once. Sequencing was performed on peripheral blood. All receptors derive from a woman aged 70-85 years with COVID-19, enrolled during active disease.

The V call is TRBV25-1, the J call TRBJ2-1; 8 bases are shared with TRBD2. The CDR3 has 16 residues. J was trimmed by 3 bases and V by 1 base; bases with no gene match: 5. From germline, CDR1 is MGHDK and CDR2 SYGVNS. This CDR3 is CASSELFSGDYNEQFF. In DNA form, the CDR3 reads TGTGCCAGCAGTGAATTATTTAGCGGGGACTACAATGAGCAGTTCTTC.

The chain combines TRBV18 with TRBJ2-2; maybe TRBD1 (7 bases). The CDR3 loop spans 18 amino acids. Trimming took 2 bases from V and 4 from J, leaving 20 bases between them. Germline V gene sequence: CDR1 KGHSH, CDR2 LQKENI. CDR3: CASSPGGTDLPATGELFF. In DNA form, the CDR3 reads TGTGCCAGCTCACCAGGCGGGACAGACTTACCTGCCACCGGGGAGCTGTTTTTT.

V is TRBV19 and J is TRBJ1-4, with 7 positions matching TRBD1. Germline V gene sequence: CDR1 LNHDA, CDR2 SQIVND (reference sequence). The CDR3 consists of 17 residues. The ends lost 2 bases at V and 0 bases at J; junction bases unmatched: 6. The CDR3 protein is CASSILTGRSTNEKLFF. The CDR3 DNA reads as TGTGCCAGTAGTATATTGACAGGGCGTTCAACTAATGAAAAACTGTTTTTT. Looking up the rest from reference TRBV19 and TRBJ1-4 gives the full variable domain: DGGITQSPKYLFRKEGQNVTLSCEQNLNHDAMYWYRQDPGQGLRLIYYSQIVNDFQKGDIAEGYSVSREKKESFPLTVTSAQKNPTAFYLCASSILTGRSTNEKLFFGSGTQLSVL.

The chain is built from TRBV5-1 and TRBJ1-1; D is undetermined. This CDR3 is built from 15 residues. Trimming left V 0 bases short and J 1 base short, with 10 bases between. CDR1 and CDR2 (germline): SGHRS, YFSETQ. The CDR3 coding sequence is TGCGCCAGCAGCTTGGGCGCCGGTTGGAACACTGAAGCTTTCTTT. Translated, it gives CASSLGAGWNTEAFF.

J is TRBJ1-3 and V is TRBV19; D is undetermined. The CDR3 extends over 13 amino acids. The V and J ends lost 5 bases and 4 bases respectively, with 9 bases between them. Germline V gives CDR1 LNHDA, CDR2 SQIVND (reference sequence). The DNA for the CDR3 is TGTGCCAGTAGTCTCGCGGGGGGAAACACCATATATTTT. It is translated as CASSLAGGNTIYF.

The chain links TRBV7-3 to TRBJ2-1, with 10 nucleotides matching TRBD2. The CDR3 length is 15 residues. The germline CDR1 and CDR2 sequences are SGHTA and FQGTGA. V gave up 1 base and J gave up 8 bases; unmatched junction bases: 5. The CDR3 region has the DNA TGTGCCAGCAGCTTAAGCCTAGCGGGAGTCGATGAGCAGTTCTTC. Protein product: CASSLSLAGVDEQFF.

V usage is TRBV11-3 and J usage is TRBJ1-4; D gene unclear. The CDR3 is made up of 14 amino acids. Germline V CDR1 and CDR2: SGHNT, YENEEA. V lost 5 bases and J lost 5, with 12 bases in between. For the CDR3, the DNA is TGTGCCAGCAGCGGGCGAGAGGGAAATGAAAAACTGTTTTTT. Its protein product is CASSGREGNEKLFF.

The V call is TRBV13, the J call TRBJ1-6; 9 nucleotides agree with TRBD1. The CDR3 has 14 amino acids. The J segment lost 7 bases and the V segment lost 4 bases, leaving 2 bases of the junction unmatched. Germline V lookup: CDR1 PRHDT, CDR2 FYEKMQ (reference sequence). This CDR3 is CASSSGQGNSPLHF. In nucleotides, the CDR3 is TGTGCCAGCAGCTCGGGACAGGGAAATTCACCCCTCCACTTT.

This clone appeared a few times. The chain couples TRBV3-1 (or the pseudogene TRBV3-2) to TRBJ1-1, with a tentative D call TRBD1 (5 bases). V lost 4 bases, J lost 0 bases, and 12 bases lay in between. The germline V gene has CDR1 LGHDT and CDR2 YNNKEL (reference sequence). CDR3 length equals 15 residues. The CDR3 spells CASSPIPGVNTEAFF. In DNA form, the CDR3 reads TGTGCCAGCAGCCCCATCCCGGGGGTGAACACTGAAGCTTTCTTT.

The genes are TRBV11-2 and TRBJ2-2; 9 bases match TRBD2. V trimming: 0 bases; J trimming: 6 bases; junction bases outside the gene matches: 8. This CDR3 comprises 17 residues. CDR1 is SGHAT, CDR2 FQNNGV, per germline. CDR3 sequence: CASSLDVGGGAAGELFF. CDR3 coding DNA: TGTGCCAGCAGCTTAGATGTCGGCGGGGGGGCCGCCGGGGAGCTGTTTTTT.

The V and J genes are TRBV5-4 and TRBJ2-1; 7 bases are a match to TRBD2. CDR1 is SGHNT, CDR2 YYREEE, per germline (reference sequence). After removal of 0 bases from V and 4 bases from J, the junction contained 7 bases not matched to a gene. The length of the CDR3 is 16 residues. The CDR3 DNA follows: TGTGCCAGCAGCTTGGGGAGCGGGGTAACGTACAATGAGCAGTTCTTC. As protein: CASSLGSGVTYNEQFF. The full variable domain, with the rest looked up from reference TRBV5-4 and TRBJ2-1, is ETGVTQSPTHLIKTRGQQVTLRCSSQSGHNTVSWYQQALGQGPQFIFQYYREEENGRGNFPPRFSGLQFPNYSSELNVNALELDDSALYLCASSLGSGVTYNEQFFGPGTRLTVL.

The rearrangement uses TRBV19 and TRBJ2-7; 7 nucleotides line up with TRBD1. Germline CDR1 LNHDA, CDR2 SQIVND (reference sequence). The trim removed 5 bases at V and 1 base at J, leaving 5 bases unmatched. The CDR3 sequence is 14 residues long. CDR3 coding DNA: TGTGCCAGTAGTCTCCGGGACAGTTCCTACGAGCAGTACTTC. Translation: CASSLRDSSYEQYF.

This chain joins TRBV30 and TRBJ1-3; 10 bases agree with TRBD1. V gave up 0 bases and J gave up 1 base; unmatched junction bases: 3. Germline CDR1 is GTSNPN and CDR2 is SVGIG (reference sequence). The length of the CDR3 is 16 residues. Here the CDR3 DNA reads TGTGCCTGGAGTGTGGGACAGGGGATTTCTGGAAACACCATATATTTT. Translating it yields CAWSVGQGISGNTIYF.

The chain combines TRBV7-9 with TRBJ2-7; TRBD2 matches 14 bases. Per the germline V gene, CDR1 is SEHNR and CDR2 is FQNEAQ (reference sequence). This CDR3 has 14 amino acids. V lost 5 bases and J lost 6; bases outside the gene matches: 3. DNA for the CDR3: TGTGCCAGCAGCATGGGACTAGCGGGAGCCGAGCAGTACTTC. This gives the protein CASSMGLAGAEQYF.

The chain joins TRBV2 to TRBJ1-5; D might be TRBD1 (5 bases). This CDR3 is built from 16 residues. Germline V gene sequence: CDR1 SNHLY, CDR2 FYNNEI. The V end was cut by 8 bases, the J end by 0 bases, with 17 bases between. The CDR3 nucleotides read TGTGCCAGCGGGGCGCGGCCGGGAGATAGCAATCAGCCCCAGCATTTT. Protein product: CASGARPGDSNQPQHF.

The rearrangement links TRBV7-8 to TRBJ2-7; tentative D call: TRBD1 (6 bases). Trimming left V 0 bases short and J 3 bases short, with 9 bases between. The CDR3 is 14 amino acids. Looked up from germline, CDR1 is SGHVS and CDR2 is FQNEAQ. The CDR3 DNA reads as TGTGCCAGCAGCTTAGCGGACAGAGGCTACGAGCAGTACTTC. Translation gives CASSLADRGYEQYF. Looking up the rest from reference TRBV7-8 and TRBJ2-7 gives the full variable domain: GAGVSQSPRYKVAKRGQDVALRCDPISGHVSLFWYQQALGQGPEFLTYFQNEAQLDKSGLPSDRFFAERPEGSVSTLKIQRTQQEDSAVYLCASSLADRGYEQYFGPGTRLTVT.

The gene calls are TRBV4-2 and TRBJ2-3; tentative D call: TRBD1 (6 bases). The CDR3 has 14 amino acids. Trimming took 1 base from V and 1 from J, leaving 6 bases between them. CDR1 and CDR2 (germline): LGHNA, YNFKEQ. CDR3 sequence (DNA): TGTGCCAGCAGCCAAGCAGGGGGCACAGATACGCAGTATTTT. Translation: CASSQAGGTDTQYF.

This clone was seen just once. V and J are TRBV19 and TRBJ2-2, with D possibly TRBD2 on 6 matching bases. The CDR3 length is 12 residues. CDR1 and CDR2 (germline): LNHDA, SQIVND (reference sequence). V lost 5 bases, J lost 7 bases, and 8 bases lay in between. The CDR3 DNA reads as TGTGCCAGTAGTTCTAGCGTCGGGGAGCTGTTTTTT. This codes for CASSSSVGELFF.

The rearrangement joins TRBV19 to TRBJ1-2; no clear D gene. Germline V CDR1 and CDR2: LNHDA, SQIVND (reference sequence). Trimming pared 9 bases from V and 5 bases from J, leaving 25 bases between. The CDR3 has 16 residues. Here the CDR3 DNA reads TGTGCCAGCGGACGAGGGTACCCCGACCCCACTTATGGCTACACCTTC. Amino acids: CASGRGYPDPTYGYTF.

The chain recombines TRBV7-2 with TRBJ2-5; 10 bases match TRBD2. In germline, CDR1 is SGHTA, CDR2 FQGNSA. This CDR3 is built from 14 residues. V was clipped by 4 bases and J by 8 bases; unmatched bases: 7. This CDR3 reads CASSSGLAEVTQYF. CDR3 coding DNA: TGTGCCAGCAGCTCCGGACTAGCGGAGGTTACCCAGTACTTC.

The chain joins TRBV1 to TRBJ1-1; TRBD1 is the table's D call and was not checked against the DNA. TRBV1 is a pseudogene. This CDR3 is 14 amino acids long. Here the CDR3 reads CTSSFRRPNTEAFF. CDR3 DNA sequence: TGCACCAGCAGCTTCAGGCGCCCCAACACTGAAGCTTTCTTT.

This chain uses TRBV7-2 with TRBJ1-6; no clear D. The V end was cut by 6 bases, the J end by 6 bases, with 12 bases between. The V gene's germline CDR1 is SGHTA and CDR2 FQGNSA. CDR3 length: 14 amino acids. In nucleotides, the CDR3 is TGTGCCAGCAGGACGAGGTATTCTAATTCACCCCTCCACTTT. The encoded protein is CASRTRYSNSPLHF.

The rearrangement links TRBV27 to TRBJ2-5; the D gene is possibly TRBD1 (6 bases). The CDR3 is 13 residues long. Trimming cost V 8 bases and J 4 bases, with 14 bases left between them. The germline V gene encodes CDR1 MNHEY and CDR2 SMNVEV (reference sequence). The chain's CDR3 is CASRFQGRETQYF. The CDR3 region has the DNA TGTGCCAGCCGATTTCAGGGGCGAGAGACCCAGTACTTC.

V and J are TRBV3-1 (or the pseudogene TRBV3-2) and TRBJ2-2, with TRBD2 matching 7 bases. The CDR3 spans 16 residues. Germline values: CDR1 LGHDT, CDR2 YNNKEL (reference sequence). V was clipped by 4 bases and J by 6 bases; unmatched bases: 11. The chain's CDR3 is CASSRGGLVGAGELFF. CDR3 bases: TGTGCCAGCAGCCGAGGAGGACTAGTAGGGGCCGGGGAGCTGTTTTTT.

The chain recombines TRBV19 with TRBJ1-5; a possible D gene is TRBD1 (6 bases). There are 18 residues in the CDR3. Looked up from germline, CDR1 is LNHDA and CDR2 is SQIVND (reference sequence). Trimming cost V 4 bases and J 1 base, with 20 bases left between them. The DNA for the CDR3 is TGTGCCAGTAGTACGTTCGGGGGGCCTGGGTGGAGCAATCAGCCCCAGCATTTT. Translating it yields CASSTFGGPGWSNQPQHF.

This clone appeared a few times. Written as DNA, the CDR3 is TGTGCCAGCAGCTTGGTGGGACTGAAATACAATGAGCAGTTCTTC. Protein product: CASSLVGLKYNEQFF. This sequence joins TRBV7-2 and TRBJ2-1; TRBD2 might be the D (6 bases). The CDR3 consists of 15 residues. Between the trimmed V and J ends, which lost 3 bases and 4 bases, there was a span of 13 bases. Germline CDR1 reads SGHTA; CDR2 reads FQGNSA. Together with reference TRBV7-2 and TRBJ2-1, the CDR3 gives the full variable domain: GAGVSQSPSNKVTEKGKDVELRCDPISGHTALYWYRQSLGQGLEFLIYFQGNSAPDKSGLPSDRFSAERTGGSVSTLTIQRTQQEDSAVYLCASSLVGLKYNEQFFGPGTRLTVL.

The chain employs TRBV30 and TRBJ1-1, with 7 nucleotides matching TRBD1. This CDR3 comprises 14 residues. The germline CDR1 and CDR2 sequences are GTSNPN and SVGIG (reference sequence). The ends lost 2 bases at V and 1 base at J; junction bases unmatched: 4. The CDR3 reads CAWSFKGANTEAFF. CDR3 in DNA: TGTGCCTGGAGTTTTAAGGGGGCGAACACTGAAGCTTTCTTT.

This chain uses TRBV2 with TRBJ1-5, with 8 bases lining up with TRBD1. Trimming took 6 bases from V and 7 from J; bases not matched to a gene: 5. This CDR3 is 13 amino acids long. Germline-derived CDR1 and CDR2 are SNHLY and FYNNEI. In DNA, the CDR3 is TGTGCCAGCAGCGGACAGGGAGGCCAGCCCCAGCATTTT. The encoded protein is CASSGQGGQPQHF.

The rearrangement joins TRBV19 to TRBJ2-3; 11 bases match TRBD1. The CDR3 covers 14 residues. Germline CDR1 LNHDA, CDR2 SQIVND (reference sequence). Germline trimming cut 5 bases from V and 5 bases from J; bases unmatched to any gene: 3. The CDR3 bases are TGTGCCAGTAGTTTCGGGACAGGGGGAGATACGCAGTATTTT. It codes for CASSFGTGGDTQYF.